These T cell receptor beta chains were read from a single sample in a study of blood T cell repertoires in COVID-19. Clones were sequenced by immunoSEQ multiplex PCR, and TCRdb holds only the in-frame ones, with some missing. This table has around 200,000 clones, roughly 89% appearing once. The sequenced material came from PBMCs or T cells enriched from blood (not recorded which). These TCRs come from a woman aged 40 to 50 with acute COVID-19. Each CDR3 is given with its conserved first and last residue.

TRBJ2-4	TRBV20-1	CSASRETDSQYF
TRBJ1-1	TRBV9	CASSARWLDTEAFF
TRBJ2-4	TRBV25-1	CASSDWDRDFKNIQYF
TRBJ2-4	TRBV7-9	CAILPLTGPKNIQYF
TRBJ2-1	TRBV9	CASSVVSRGEQFF
TRBJ1-1	TRBV2	CASSGTGGTRADTEAFF
TRBJ2-3	TRBV5-1	CASRPLVAFDTQYF
TRBJ1-3	TRBV11-2	CASSLEDSGQFGNTIYF
TRBJ2-3	TRBV7-2	CASSLAVREDTQYF
TRBJ1-2	TRBV27	CASSLGATYGYTF
TRBJ2-6	TRBV27	CASAGGSGANVLTF
TRBJ1-5	TRBV5-1	CASSSTGGSNQPQHF
TRBJ2-3	TRBV11-2	CASSLVRDTQYF
TRBJ2-7	TRBV28	CASRTSGGSYEQYF
TRBJ2-2	TRBV7-3	CASSASAGRTGELFF
TRBJ2-5	TRBV7-8	CASSLVVLQETQYF
TRBJ1-2	TRBV19	CASSIGQGNYGYTF
TRBJ2-3	TRBV7-8	CASSTTFSGRETDTQYF
TRBJ1-1	TRBV6-5	CASRGTGATEAFF
TRBJ1-2	TRBV27	CASSSYPKRTGNGSYGYTF
TRBJ2-1	TRBV6-5	CASSRTGVSYNEQFF
TRBJ1-6	TRBV5-5	CASSSHGTENSPLHF
TRBJ2-2	TRBV12-2	CASRLAALATGELFF
TRBJ2-7	TRBV4-1	CASSPTERQSSYEQYF
TRBJ2-3	TRBV4-1	CASSQQGGADWASGDDTQYF
TRBJ2-3	TRBV9	CASSPRTSLGDTQYF
TRBJ1-2	TRBV28	CASSFSRPGQGNYGYTF
TRBJ1-4	TRBV28	CAAATGQSNEKLFF
TRBJ1-5	TRBV2	CASSDLRFQPQHF